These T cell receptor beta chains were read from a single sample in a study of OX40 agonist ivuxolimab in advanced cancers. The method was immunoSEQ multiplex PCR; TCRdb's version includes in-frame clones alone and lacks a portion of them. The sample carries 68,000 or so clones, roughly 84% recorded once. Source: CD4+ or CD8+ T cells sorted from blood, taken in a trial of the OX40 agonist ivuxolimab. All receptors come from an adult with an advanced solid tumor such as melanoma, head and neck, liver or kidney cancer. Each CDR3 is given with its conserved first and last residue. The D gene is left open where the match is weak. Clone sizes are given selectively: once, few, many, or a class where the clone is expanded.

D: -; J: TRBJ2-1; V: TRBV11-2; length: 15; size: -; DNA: TGTGCCAGCAGCGTCCCGGTTGGCTCCTACAATGAGCAGTTCTTC; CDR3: CASSVPVGSYNEQFF
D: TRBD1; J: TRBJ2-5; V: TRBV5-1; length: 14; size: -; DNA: TGCGCCAGCAGGATGACAGGGGGCGGAGAGACCCAGTACTTC; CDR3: CASRMTGGGETQYF
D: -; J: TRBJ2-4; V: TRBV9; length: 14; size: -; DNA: TGTGCCAGCAGCCTCGGACCTTCTACGAACATTCAGTACTTC; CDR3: CASSLGPSTNIQYF
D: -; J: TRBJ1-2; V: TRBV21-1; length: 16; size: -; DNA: TGTGCCAGCAGCATAATCGGACAGGGACCCAACTATGGCTACACCTTC; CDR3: CASSIIGQGPNYGYTF
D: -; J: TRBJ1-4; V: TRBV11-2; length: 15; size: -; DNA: TGTGCCAGCAGCCAAAGGGGGGGGGATAATGAAAAACTGTTTTTT; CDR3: CASSQRGGDNEKLFF
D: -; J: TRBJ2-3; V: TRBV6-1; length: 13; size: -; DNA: TGTGCCAGCATGGCAGGGACCACAGATACGCAGTATTTT; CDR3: CASMAGTTDTQYF
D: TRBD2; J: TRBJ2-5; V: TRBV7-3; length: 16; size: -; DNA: TGTGCCAGCAGCCCTACCGGGACTAGCGGGAGAGAGACCCAGTACTTC; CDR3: CASSPTGTSGRETQYF
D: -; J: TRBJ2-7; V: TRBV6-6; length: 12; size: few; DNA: TGTGCCAGCAGTTACGGAGTCTACGAGCAGTACTTC; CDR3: CASSYGVYEQYF
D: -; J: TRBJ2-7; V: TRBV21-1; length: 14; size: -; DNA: TGTGCCAGCAGCTTCCCTGGTGGGGCCCACGAGCAGTACTTC; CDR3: CASSFPGGAHEQYF
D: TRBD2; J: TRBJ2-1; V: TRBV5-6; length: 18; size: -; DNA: TGTGCCAGCAGCTCGGGACTAGCGGGAGGCCGTTCCTACAATGAGCAGTTCTTC; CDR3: CASSSGLAGGRSYNEQFF
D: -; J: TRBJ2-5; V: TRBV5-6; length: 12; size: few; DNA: TGTGCCAGCAGCTTGGACAAAGAGACCCAGTACTTC; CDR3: CASSLDKETQYF
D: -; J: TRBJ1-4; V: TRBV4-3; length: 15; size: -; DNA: TGCGCCAGCAGCCCAAGTGGGGGCGTGAATGAAAAACTGTTTTTT; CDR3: CASSPSGGVNEKLFF
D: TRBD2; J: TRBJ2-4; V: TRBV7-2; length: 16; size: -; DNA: TGTGCCAGCAGCTTATTGCCAGCGGGGGGGCGGGACATTCAGTACTTC; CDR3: CASSLLPAGGRDIQYF
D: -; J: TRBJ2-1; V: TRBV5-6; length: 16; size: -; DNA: TGTGCCAGCAGCCTCCCTCTAGGAGGGGGACCAAATGAGCAGTTCTTC; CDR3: CASSLPLGGGPNEQFF
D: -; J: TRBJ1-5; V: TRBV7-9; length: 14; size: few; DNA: TGTGCCAGCAGCTTAGGCCTTATAAATCAGCCCCAGCATTTT; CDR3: CASSLGLINQPQHF
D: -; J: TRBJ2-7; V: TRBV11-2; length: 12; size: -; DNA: TGTGCCAGCAGCCCCGGCCCCTACGAGCAGTACTTC; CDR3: CASSPGPYEQYF
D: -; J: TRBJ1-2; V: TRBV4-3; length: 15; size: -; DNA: TGCGCCAGCAGCCAAGGGGGACCGTGGCCCTCGAGCTACACCTTC; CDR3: CASSQGGPWPSSYTF
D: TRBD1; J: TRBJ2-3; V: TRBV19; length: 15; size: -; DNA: TGTGCCAGTAGTATCGGGACAGGTACCACAGATACGCAGTATTTT; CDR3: CASSIGTGTTDTQYF
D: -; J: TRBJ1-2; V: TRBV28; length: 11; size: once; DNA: TGTGCCAGCAGTTTGTATGATGGCTACACCTTC; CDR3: CASSLYDGYTF
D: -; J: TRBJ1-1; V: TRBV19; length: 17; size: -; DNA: TGTGCCAGTAGATCTAGTCTCCACCGGGGGCCGAACACTGAAGCTTTCTTT; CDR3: CASRSSLHRGPNTEAFF
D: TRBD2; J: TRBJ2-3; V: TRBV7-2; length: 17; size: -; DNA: TGTGCCAGCAGCCTCGGGACTAGCGGGACTATAGGCGATACGCAGTATTTT; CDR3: CASSLGTSGTIGDTQYF
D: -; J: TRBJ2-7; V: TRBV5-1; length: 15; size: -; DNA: TGCGCCAGCAGCACATCCGGGACCAGCTCCTACGAGCAGTACTTC; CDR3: CASSTSGTSSYEQYF
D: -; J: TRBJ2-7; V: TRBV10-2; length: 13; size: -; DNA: TGCGCCAGCAGTGAGTCGAATTGGTACGAGCAGTACTTC; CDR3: CASSESNWYEQYF
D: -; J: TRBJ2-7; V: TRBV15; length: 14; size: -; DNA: TGTGCCACCACCTCAGGTGCGAATTCCTACGAGCAGTACTTC; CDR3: CATTSGANSYEQYF
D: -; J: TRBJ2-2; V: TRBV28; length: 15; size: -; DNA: TGTGCCAGCAGTTTCGTGGGGAGGGGGACCGGGGAGCTGTTTTTT; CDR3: CASSFVGRGTGELFF
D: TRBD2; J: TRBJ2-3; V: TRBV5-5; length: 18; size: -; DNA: TGTGCCAGCAGCTTGGGGTGGACTAGGTGGGCTGGCACAGATACGCAGTATTTT; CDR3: CASSLGWTRWAGTDTQYF
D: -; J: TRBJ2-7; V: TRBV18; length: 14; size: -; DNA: TGTGCCAGCTCACCCCGCGGGGAAACCTACGAGCAGTACTTC; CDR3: CASSPRGETYEQYF
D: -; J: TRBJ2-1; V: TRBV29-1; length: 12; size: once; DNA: TGCAGCGCCAAAAGGTCCAGCAATGAGCAGTTCTTC; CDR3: CSAKRSSNEQFF
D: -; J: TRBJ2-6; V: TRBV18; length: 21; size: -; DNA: TGTGCCAGCTCACCATACTCAACGGTTCGGGGGCAACGACGTGGGGCCAACGTCCTGACTTTC; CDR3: CASSPYSTVRGQRRGANVLTF
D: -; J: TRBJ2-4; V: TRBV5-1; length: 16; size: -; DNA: TGCGCCAGCAGCGGGGGGACAGACCTAGCCAAAAACATTCAGTACTTC; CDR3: CASSGGTDLAKNIQYF
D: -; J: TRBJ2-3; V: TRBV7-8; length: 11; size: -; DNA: TGTGCCAGCAGTAAACTGGATACGCAGTATTTT; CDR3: CASSKLDTQYF
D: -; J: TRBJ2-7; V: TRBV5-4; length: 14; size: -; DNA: TGTGCCAGCAGTCCCGACGCAGGGAGGCTCGAGCAGTGCTTC; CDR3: CASSPDAGRLEQCF
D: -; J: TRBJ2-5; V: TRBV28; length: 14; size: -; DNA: TGTGCCAGCAGTTTATCAATAGCCCAAGAGACCCAGTACTTC; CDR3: CASSLSIAQETQYF
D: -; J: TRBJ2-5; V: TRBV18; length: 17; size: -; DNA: TGTGCCAGCTCACCACGGATCTCGGGACAAAGACAAGAGACCCAGTACTTC; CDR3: CASSPRISGQRQETQYF
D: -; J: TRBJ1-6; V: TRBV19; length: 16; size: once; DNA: TGTGCCAGTAGTATAGAGGAGCTCTCCTATAATTCACCCCTCCACTTT; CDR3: CASSIEELSYNSPLHF
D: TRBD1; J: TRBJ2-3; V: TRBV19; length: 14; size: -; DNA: TGTGCCAGTAGCCGTAACAGGGGTAGAGATACGCAGTATTTT; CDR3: CASSRNRGRDTQYF
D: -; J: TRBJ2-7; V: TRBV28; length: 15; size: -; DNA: TGTGCCAGCAGTCCGACCGGGACGAGCTCCTACGAGCAGTACTTC; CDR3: CASSPTGTSSYEQYF
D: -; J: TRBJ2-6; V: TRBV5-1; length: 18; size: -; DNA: TGCGCCAGCAGGCCCTTCTTCGGCAAACTGGAGGGGGCCAACGTCCTGACTTTC; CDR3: CASRPFFGKLEGANVLTF
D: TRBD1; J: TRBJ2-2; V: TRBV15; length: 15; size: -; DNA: TGTGCCACCAGCAGGAACAGGGGGCTAAGCGGGGAGCTGTTTTTT; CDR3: CATSRNRGLSGELFF
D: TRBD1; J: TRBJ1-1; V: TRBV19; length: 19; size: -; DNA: TGTGCCAGTAGTATAGGGACGTGGGACAGACGATTTCAGAACACTGAAGCTTTCTTT; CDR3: CASSIGTWDRRFQNTEAFF
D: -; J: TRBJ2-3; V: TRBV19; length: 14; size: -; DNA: TGTGCCAGTAGTATTGCAGGAATCACAGATACGCAGTATTTT; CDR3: CASSIAGITDTQYF
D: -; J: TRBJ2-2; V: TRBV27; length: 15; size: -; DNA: TGTGCCAGCGCCCGGGATCCAACGAACACCGGGGAGCTGTTTTTT; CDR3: CASARDPTNTGELFF